A single sample is the source of the 19 T cell receptor beta chains below, sequenced in a study of early T cells in non-severe SARS-CoV-2 infection. TCRdb redid the calling of the 5' RACE reads with MiXCR, one entry per CDR3 protein. The sample records over 55,000 distinct CDR3 sequences, roughly 13% being singletons. The specimen sequenced was whole blood. These receptors originate from an adult who was a healthcare worker with PCR-confirmed SARS-CoV-2 infection or an uninfected control (not recorded which).

The table lists this clonotype with a few counts. This rearrangement joins TRBV7-3 to TRBJ2-1; D gene ambiguous. Germline CDR1 and CDR2: SGHTA and FQGTGA. The CDR3 contains 12 residues. V dropped 8 bases and J dropped 6 bases, with 11 bases sitting between them. Written as DNA, the CDR3 is TGTGCCAGCCCTCCTGACTGCAATGAGCAGTTCTTC. Amino acids: CASPPDCNEQFF.

There are a few counts of this clonotype. V is TRBV20-1 and J is TRBJ2-2, with 10 bases identical to TRBD2. Trimming took 3 bases from V and 3 from J; bases not matched to a gene: 7. Germline V gene lookup returns CDR1 DFQATT and CDR2 SNEGSKA (reference sequence). The CDR3 sequence is 16 residues long. The CDR3 spells CSASPSGRAHTGELFF. The CDR3 nucleotides are TGCAGTGCTAGCCCCAGCGGGAGGGCCCACACCGGGGAGCTGTTTTTT.

This clonotype was detected many times. V usage is TRBV20-1 and J usage is TRBJ2-3; 11 bases match TRBD2. J was trimmed by 2 bases and V by 4 bases; bases with no gene match: 2. Looked up from germline, CDR1 is DFQATT and CDR2 is SNEGSKA (reference sequence). The CDR3 is 14 amino acids. CDR3: CSATSGGNTDTQYF. The CDR3 region has the DNA TGCAGTGCTACTAGCGGGGGGAACACAGATACGCAGTATTTT.

The chain combines TRBV29-1 with TRBJ1-4; D is unresolved. Germline CDR1 and CDR2: SQVTM and ANQGSEA. V dropped 6 bases and J dropped 2 bases, with 10 bases sitting between them. This CDR3 has 13 residues. CDR3 residues: CSVRGRTNEKLFF. In DNA form, the CDR3 reads TGCAGCGTCCGAGGGCGTACTAATGAAAAACTGTTTTTT.

Many counts were recorded for this clonotype. The chain joins TRBV14 to TRBJ2-7; 11 bases are a match to TRBD1. The CDR3 spans 14 residues. Germline CDR1 reads SGHDN; CDR2 reads FVKESK. After removal of 4 bases from V and 2 bases from J, the junction contained 1 base not matched to a gene. CDR3 residues: CASSRGQGAYEQYF. The DNA of the CDR3 is TGTGCCAGCAGCCGGGGACAGGGGGCCTACGAGCAGTACTTC.

At least ten counts were recorded for this clonotype. The chain couples TRBV13 to TRBJ2-1; 10 bases match TRBD2. The V gene's germline CDR1 is PRHDT and CDR2 FYEKMQ (reference sequence). This CDR3 comprises 16 residues. With V trimmed by 6 bases and J by 7 bases, 12 bases remained unmatched. In nucleotides, the CDR3 is TGTGCCAGCAGACAATATCTAGCGGGAGACCCGAATGAGCAGTTCTTC. Its protein is CASRQYLAGDPNEQFF.

This clonotype was picked up many times. The chain joins TRBV7-3 to TRBJ1-1; possibly TRBD1 for D (5 bases). Trimming left V 5 bases short and J 3 bases short, with 10 bases between. Germline CDR1 is SGHTA and CDR2 is FQGTGA. The CDR3 length is 13 residues. CDR3 coding DNA: TGTGCCAGCAGCACTCAGGGTGACACTGAAGCTTTCTTT. Its translation is CASSTQGDTEAFF.

There are a few counts of this clonotype. The V and J genes are TRBV6-6 and TRBJ1-1; D remains ambiguous. The germline V and J ends were trimmed by 5 bases and 1 base, with 14 bases remaining between them. Germline CDR1 is MNHNY and CDR2 is SVGAGI (reference sequence). The CDR3 extends over 15 amino acids. The CDR3 loop is CASSGATDSNTEAFF. CDR3 DNA: TGTGCCAGCAGTGGAGCGACGGATTCGAACACTGAAGCTTTCTTT.

The chain has TRBV27 and TRBJ1-6; TRBD1 aligns across 7 bases. The CDR3 is 17 amino acids. V lost 11 bases to trimming and J lost 7 bases; unmatched junction nucleotides: 20. Germline CDR1 is MNHEY and CDR2 is SMNVEV (reference sequence). For the CDR3, the DNA is TGTGCCTCCGCCCGACACCCCAGACAGGGTGGCAATTCACCCCTCCACTTT. Its protein is CASARHPRQGGNSPLHF.

CDR3 amino acids: CASSHRLHPNTGELFF. The DNA for the CDR3 is TGTGCCAGCAGCCACAGGCTACATCCGAACACCGGGGAGCTGTTTTTT. This rearrangement joins TRBV3-1 to TRBJ2-2; D is uncertain. Between the trimmed V and J ends, which lost 3 bases and 0 bases, there was a span of 11 bases. Germline values: CDR1 LGHDT, CDR2 YNNKEL (reference sequence). The CDR3 runs to 16 residues.

This clonotype was observed a handful of times. This rearrangement joins TRBV6-5 to TRBJ1-1; D possibly corresponds to TRBD1 (6 bases). The germline V gene encodes CDR1 MNHEY and CDR2 SVGAGI. This CDR3 is 14 amino acids long. The germline V and J ends were trimmed by 5 bases and 1 base, with 11 bases remaining between them. CDR3 residues: CASSPLTGNTEAFF. DNA for the CDR3: TGTGCCAGCAGTCCGCTGACAGGGAACACTGAAGCTTTCTTT.

The sample holds many counts of this clonotype. This rearrangement joins TRBV5-1 to TRBJ2-7, with TRBD2 identical over 13 bases. The CDR3 sequence is 14 residues long. The J segment lost 6 bases and the V segment lost 3 bases, leaving 3 bases of the junction unmatched. Per germline, CDR1 SGHRS and CDR2 YFSETQ. The CDR3 DNA reads as TGCGCCAGCAGCTGGGGACTAGCGGGACTCGAGCAGTACTTC. Amino acid sequence: CASSWGLAGLEQYF. Full variable domain (rest looked up from reference TRBV5-1 and TRBJ2-7): KAGVTQTPRYLIKTRGQQVTLSCSPISGHRSVSWYQQTPGQGLQFLFEYFSETQRNKGNFPGRFSGRQFSNSRSEMNVSTLELGDSALYLCASSWGLAGLEQYFGPGTRLTVT.

This clonotype was counted a few times. The chain joins TRBV28 to TRBJ2-7; D not certain. The V gene lost 6 bases and the J gene lost 3 bases, with 6 bases spanning the gap. CDR3 length equals 11 residues. Germline V gives CDR1 MDHEN, CDR2 SYDVKM. The CDR3 nucleotides are TGTGCCAGCAGATCGCGCTACGAGCAGTACTTC. It translates to CASRSRYEQYF.

This clonotype was detected ten times or more. This rearrangement joins TRBV29-1 to TRBJ2-5; 8 nucleotides match TRBD1. The V gene end was trimmed by 3 bases and the J gene end by 2 bases; junction bases not matched to a gene: 8. CDR1 and CDR2 (germline): SQVTM, ANQGSEA. CDR3 length equals 15 residues. CDR3 DNA: TGCAGCGTTGACAGGGGGCTAGGTGGACAAGAGACCCAGTACTTC. Translating it yields CSVDRGLGGQETQYF. The whole variable domain, remainder taken from reference TRBV29-1 and TRBJ2-5, is SAVISQKPSRDICQRGTSLTIQCQVDSQVTMMFWYRQQPGQSLTLIATANQGSEATYESGFVIDKFPISRPNLTFSTLTVSNMSPEDSSIYLCSVDRGLGGQETQYFGPGTRLLVL.

This clonotype was found many times. The V call is TRBV19, the J call TRBJ2-1, with 7 bases aligning to TRBD2. Trimming removed 6 bases from V and 7 bases from J; junction bases left unmatched: 9. The CDR3 spans 14 residues. Germline V gene data show CDR1 as LNHDA and CDR2 as SQIVND (reference sequence). CDR3 region: CASSLTSSGNEQFF. The CDR3 nucleotides read TGTGCCAGTAGCTTGACTAGCTCAGGAAATGAGCAGTTCTTC.

The J gene is TRBJ2-7, the V gene TRBV29-1, with a possible D match to TRBD2 (7 bases). The ends were cut back, 5 bases at V and 7 bases at J, with 15 bases in the middle. Germline V lookup: CDR1 SQVTM, CDR2 ANQGSEA. CDR3 length: 12 amino acids. The CDR3 reads CSVRNGGTEQYF. The CDR3 DNA sequence: TGCAGCGTTCGCAACGGGGGGACAGAGCAGTACTTC.

This clonotype was seen repeatedly, ten times or more. This chain connects TRBV18 to TRBJ1-6; 7 positions match TRBD1. V was pared by 6 bases and J by 6 bases, with 5 bases of the junction left unmatched. CDR1 and CDR2 from the germline V gene are KGHSH and LQKENI. The CDR3 spans 14 residues. CDR3 in DNA: TGTGCCAGCTCCATGGACAGGCTTAATTCACCCCTCCACTTT. Translated, it gives CASSMDRLNSPLHF.

This clonotype was counted ten times or more. This chain links TRBV2 with TRBJ2-5, with TRBD1 matching 8 bases. The CDR3 loop spans 16 amino acids. CDR1 is SNHLY, CDR2 FYNNEI, per germline. The ends lost 6 bases at V and 5 bases at J; junction bases unmatched: 14. In DNA, the CDR3 is TGTGCCAGCAGGAGGGACGCGACAGGGGCCCGGGAGACCCAGTACTTC. It encodes CASRRDATGARETQYF.

This clonotype was observed at least ten times. V and J are TRBV9 and TRBJ2-7; no clear D gene. The germline CDR1 and CDR2 sequences are SGDLS and YYNGEE. The germline V and J ends were trimmed by 0 bases and 4 bases, with 8 bases remaining between them. This CDR3 is built from 13 residues. The CDR3 reads CASSVDTGYEQYF. DNA of the CDR3: TGTGCCAGCAGCGTAGACACCGGATACGAGCAGTACTTC.